One and the same sample provided the 11 T cell receptor beta chains below, sequenced in a study of Tregs in tolerant kidney transplant recipients. Sequencing was performed with immunoSEQ multiplex PCR; in TCRdb, only in-frame clones are kept and a portion is missing. The table records approximately 90,000 clones, around 90% of them present only once. Sequenced: CD8+ T cells from blood. All receptors derive from a human donor in good health.

With regard to this clone: Other DNA sequences from this sample encode an identical CDR3 as well. The rearrangement uses TRBV2 and TRBJ2-7; D remains unclear. The CDR3 covers 11 residues. The ends were cut back, 6 bases at V and 1 base at J, with 4 bases in the middle. CDR1 is SNHLY, CDR2 FYNNEI, per germline. The CDR3 sequence is CASRGSYEQYF. The CDR3 nucleotides are TGTGCCAGCAGGGGGTCCTACGAGCAGTACTTC.

The chain combines TRBV9 with TRBJ1-3; D is undetermined. V lost 5 bases and J lost 4, with 4 bases in between. Germline V CDR1 and CDR2: SGDLS, YYNGEE. The length of the CDR3 is 11 residues. CDR3 DNA sequence: TGTGCCAGCAGACAGGGAAACACCATATATTTT. Amino acids: CASRQGNTIYF.

The CDR3 region is CASSGGAGSSYEQYF. In DNA form, the CDR3 reads TGTGCCAGCAGCGGCGGAGCGGGAAGCTCCTACGAGCAGTACTTC. The chain couples TRBV9 to TRBJ2-7; 7 bases fit TRBD2. V trimming: 3 bases; J trimming: 0 bases; junction bases outside the gene matches: 6. The length of the CDR3 is 15 residues. Germline CDR1 and CDR2: SGDLS and YYNGEE.

The rearrangement links TRBV13 to TRBJ2-5, with 16 nucleotides matching TRBD2. In germline, CDR1 is PRHDT, CDR2 FYEKMQ (reference sequence). The CDR3 is made up of 18 amino acids. J was trimmed by 0 bases and V by 4 bases; bases with no gene match: 5. The CDR3 nucleotides read TGTGCCAGCAGCTCTGGGACTAGCGGGAGGGACTACCAAGAGACCCAGTACTTC. This codes for CASSSGTSGRDYQETQYF.

Comment on this clone: Other DNA sequences within the sample encode an identical CDR3. The chain links TRBV27 to TRBJ1-1; D is unresolved. This CDR3 spans 13 amino acids. V was pared by 3 bases and J by 1 base, with 6 bases between. Germline V CDR1 and CDR2: MNHEY, SMNVEV (reference sequence). The DNA of the CDR3 is TGTGCCAGCAGTTTGAGACAGAACACTGAAGCTTTCTTT. This translates into CASSLRQNTEAFF.

The chain recombines TRBV5-4 with TRBJ1-1; D gene uncertain. V was trimmed by 1 base and J by 0 bases, leaving 4 bases between them. The germline V gene encodes CDR1 SGHNT and CDR2 YYREEE (reference sequence). CDR3 size: 13 residues. DNA for the CDR3: TGTGCCAGCAGCTTGCAGCTGAACACTGAAGCTTTCTTT. This codes for CASSLQLNTEAFF.

The CDR3 loop is CASSPGGESAEAFF. CDR3 DNA: TGTGCCAGCAGCCCCGGGGGCGAGTCGGCTGAAGCTTTCTTT. The V gene is TRBV6-5, the J gene TRBJ1-1; tentative D call: TRBD1 (6 bases). The CDR3 is 14 amino acids. Germline loops: CDR1 MNHEY, CDR2 SVGAGI. The V end was cut by 6 bases, the J end by 6 bases, with 17 bases between.

The chain has TRBV6-5 and TRBJ1-5; D call uncertain. Trimming removed 6 bases from V and 0 bases from J, with 9 bases in between. This CDR3 comprises 14 residues. Germline assignment: CDR1 MNHEY and CDR2 SVGAGI. The CDR3 DNA sequence: TGTGCCAGCAGCCCTACAGATAGCAATCAGCCCCAGCATTTT. This encodes CASSPTDSNQPQHF.

In its sample, this clone was seen once. J is TRBJ2-7 and V is TRBV12-5; D may be TRBD1 (5 bases). CDR1 and CDR2 (germline): LGHNT, FRNRAP. Between the trimmed V and J ends, which lost 1 base and 0 bases, there was a span of 10 bases. There are 15 residues in the CDR3. In nucleotides, the CDR3 is TGTGCTAGTGGTTTGGGAACAGGTTTCTCCTACGAGCAGTACTTC. This gives the protein CASGLGTGFSYEQYF.

This clone was recorded once. V is TRBV7-8 and J is TRBJ2-7, with 8 positions matching TRBD1. The V gene's germline CDR1 is SGHVS and CDR2 FQNEAQ. V shed 5 bases and J 3 bases; nucleotides not matched to a gene: 9. The CDR3 is made up of 15 amino acids. The DNA for the CDR3 is TGTGCCAGCAGCACAGGGGGTGGCAGTCTCTACGAGCAGTACTTC. Translated: CASSTGGGSLYEQYF.

The count of this clone is one. This rearrangement joins TRBV4-1 to TRBJ2-3; 7 bases are shared with TRBD2. CDR1 is MGHRA, CDR2 YSYEKL, per germline. CDR3 size: 16 residues. After removal of 4 bases from V and 0 bases from J, the junction contained 7 bases not matched to a gene. The CDR3: CASSPMGGGSTDTQYF. In nucleotides, the CDR3 is TGCGCCAGCAGCCCTATGGGGGGGGGAAGCACAGATACGCAGTATTTT.